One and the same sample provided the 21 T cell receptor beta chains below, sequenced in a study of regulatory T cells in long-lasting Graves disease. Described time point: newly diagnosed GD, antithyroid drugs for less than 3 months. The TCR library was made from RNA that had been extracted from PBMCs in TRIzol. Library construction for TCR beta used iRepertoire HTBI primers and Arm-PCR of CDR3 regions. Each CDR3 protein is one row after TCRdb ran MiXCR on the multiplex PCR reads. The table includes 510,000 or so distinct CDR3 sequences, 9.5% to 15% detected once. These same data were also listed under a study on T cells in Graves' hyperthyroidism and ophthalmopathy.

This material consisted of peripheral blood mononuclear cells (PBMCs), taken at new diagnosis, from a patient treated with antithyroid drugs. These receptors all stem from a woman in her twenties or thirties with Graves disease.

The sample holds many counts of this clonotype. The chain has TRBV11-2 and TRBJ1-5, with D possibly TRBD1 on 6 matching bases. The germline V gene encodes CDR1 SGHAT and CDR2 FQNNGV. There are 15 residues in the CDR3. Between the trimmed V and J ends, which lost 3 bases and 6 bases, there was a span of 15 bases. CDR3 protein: CASSLNREGRQPQHF. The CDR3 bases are TGTGCCAGCAGCTTGAACAGGGAGGGGCGTCAGCCCCAGCATTTT.

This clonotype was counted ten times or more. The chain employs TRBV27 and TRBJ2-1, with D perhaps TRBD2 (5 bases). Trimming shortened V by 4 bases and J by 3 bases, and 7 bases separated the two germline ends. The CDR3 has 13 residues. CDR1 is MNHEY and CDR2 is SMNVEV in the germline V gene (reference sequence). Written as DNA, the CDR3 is TGTGCCAGCAGTTCCCGGGACTACAATGAGCAGTTCTTC. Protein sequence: CASSSRDYNEQFF.

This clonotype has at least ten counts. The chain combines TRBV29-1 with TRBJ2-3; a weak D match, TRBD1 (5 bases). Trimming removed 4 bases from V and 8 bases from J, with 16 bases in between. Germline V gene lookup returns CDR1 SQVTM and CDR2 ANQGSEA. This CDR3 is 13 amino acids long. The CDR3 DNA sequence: TGCAGCGTTGGAAGTCAGGGCAGAGTTACGCAGTATTTT. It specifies CSVGSQGRVTQYF.

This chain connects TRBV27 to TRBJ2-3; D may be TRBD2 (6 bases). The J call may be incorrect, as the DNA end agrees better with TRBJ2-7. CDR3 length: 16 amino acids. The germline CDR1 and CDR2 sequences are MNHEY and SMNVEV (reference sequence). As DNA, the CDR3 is TGTGCCAGCAGTCCCCTTTTGGGACTTGGGAACTACGAGCAGTACTTC. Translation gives CASSPLLGLGNYEQYF.

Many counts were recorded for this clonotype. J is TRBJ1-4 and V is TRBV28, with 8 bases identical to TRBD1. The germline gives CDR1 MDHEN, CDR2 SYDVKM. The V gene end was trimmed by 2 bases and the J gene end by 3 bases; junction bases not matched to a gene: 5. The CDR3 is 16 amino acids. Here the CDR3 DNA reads TGTGCCAGCAGTTTACCTGGACAGGGCCCTAATGAAAAACTGTTTTTT. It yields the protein CASSLPGQGPNEKLFF.

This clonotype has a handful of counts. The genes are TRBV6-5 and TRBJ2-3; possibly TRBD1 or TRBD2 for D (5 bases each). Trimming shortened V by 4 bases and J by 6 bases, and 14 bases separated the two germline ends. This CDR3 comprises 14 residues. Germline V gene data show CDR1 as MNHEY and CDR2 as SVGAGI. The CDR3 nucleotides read TGTGCCAGCAGTTTATTGTTCGGGACGGATACGCAGTATTTT. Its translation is CASSLLFGTDTQYF.

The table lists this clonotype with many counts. This CDR3 is CASSYSGLAGGKGTQYF. CDR3 in DNA: TGTGCCAGCAGTTACTCAGGACTAGCGGGAGGGAAGGGAACGCAGTATTTT. The chain has TRBV6-2 or TRBV6-3 and TRBJ2-3, with 15 bases identical to TRBD2. CDR1 and CDR2 from the germline V gene are MNHEY and SVGEGT. This CDR3 spans 17 amino acids. V gave up 0 bases and J gave up 9 bases; unmatched junction bases: 7.

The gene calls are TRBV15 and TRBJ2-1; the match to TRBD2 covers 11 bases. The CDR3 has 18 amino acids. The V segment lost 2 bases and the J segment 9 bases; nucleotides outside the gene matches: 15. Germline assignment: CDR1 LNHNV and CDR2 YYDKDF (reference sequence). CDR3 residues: CATSRLSLAGGIVGEQFF. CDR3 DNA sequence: TGTGCCACCAGCAGACTATCTTTAGCGGGAGGGATAGTGGGTGAGCAGTTCTTC.

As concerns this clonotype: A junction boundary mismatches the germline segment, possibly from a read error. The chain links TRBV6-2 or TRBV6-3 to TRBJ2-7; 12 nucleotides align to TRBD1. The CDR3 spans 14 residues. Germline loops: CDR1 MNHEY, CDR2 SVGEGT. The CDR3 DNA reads TGTGCCAGCATCGGGACAGGGGGCCCCTACGAGCGGTACTTC. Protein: CASIGTGGPYERYF.

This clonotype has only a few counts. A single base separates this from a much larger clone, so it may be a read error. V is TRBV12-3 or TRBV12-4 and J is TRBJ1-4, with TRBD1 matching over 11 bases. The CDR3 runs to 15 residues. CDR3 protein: CAGSPRDRGDEKLFF. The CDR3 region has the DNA TGTGCCGGCAGTCCCCGGGACAGGGGGGATGAAAAACTGTTTTTT.

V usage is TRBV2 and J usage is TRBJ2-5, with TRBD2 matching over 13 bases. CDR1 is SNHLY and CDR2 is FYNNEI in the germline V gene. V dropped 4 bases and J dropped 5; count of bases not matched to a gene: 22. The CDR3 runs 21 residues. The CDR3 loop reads CASSGPRRITTSGRAWETQYF. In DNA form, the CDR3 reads TGTGCCAGCAGTGGCCCCCGCCGGATTACAACTAGCGGGAGGGCTTGGGAGACCCAGTACTTC.

The CDR3 DNA reads TGTGCCAGCAGCTTAGGCGGACAGACGGCCCAGTACTTC. Protein sequence: CASSLGGQTAQYF. The chain uses TRBV11-2 and TRBJ2-5, with a possible D match to TRBD1 (6 bases). CDR1 SGHAT and CDR2 FQNNGV come from the germline V gene. CDR3 length: 13 amino acids. Trimming took off 1 base at V and 9 bases at J, with 12 bases between the two ends. The full variable domain, in which reference TRBV11-2 and TRBJ2-5 provide the parts outside the CDR3, is EAGVAQSPRYKIIEKRQSVAFWCNPISGHATLYWYQQILGQGPKLLIQFQNNGVVDDSQLPKDRFSAERLKGVDSTLKIQPAKLEDSAVYLCASSLGGQTAQYFGPGTRLLVL.

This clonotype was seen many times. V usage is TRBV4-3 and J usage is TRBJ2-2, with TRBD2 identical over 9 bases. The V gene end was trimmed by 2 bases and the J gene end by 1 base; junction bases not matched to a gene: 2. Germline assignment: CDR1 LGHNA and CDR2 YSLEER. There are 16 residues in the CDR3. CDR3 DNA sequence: TGCGCCAGCAGCCAACTAGCGGGAAGGAACACCGGGGAGCTGTTTTTT. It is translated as CASSQLAGRNTGELFF.

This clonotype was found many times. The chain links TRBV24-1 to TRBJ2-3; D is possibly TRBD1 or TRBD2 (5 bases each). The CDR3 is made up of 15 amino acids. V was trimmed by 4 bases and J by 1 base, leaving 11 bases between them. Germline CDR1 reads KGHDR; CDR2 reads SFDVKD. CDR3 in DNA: TGTGCCACCAGTGACAGGGACCATCGCACAGATACGCAGTATTTT. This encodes CATSDRDHRTDTQYF.

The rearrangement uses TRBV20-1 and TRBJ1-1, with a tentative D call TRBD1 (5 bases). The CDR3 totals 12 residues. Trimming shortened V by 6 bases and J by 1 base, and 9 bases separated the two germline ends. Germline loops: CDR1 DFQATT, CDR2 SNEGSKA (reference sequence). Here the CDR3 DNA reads TGCAGTGCCCCACAGGAGAACACTGAAGCTTTCTTT. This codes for CSAPQENTEAFF.

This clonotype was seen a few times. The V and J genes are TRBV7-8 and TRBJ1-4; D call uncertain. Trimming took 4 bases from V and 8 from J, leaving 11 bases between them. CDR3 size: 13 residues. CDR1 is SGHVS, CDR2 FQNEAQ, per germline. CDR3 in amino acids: CASSSRTAEKLFF. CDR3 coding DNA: TGTGCCAGCAGCTCGAGGACGGCCGAAAAACTGTTTTTT.

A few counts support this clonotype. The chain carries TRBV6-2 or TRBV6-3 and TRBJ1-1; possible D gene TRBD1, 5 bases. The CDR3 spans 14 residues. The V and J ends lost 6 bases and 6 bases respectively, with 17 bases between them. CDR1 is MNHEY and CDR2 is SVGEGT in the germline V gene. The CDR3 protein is CASRLTGGSPEAFF. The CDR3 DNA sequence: TGTGCCAGCAGGCTGACGGGGGGGAGCCCTGAAGCTTTCTTT.

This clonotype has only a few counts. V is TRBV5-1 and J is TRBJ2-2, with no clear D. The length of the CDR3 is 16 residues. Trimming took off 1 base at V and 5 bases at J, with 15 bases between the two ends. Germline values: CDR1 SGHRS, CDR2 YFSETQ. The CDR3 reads CASSLIDTDGTGELFF. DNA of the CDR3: TGCGCCAGCAGCTTGATTGACACAGATGGGACCGGGGAGCTGTTTTTT.

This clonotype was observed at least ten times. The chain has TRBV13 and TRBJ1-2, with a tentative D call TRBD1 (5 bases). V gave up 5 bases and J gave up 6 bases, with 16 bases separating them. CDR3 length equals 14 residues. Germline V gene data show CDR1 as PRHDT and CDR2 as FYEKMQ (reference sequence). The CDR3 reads CASSPLRAGHGYTF. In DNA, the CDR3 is TGTGCCAGCAGCCCCCTCAGGGCAGGGCATGGCTACACCTTC.

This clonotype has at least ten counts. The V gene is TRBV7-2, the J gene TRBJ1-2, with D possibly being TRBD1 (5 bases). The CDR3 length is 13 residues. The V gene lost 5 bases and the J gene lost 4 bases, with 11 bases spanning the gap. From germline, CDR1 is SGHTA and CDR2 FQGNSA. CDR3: CASSQDKSYGYTF. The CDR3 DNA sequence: TGTGCCAGCAGCCAGGACAAGTCCTATGGCTACACCTTC.

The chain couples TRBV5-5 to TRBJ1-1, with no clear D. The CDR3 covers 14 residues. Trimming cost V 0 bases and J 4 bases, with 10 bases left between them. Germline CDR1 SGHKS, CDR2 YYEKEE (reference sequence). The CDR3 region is CASSLAGFGTEAFF. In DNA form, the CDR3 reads TGTGCCAGCAGCTTGGCGGGGTTTGGCACTGAAGCTTTCTTT.